Here is one T cell receptor (beta chain) with its context. No antigen is known for it. Missing from this donor's record is the CMV serostatus. This entry is derived from a study of cytomegalovirus exposure and HLA in healthy donors. In the study overall: As released early, the data held some 80 million unique TCRs from HLA-typed donors.

PCR used 60 Vbeta primers and 13 Jbeta primers. TCRdb's copy holds only in-frame clones and misses some; the assay was immunoSEQ multiplex PCR. This sample carries approximately 130,000 clones, around two thirds of them seen once, and the ten largest clones take 2.9%. The CDR3 sequence is 14 residues long. Germline-derived CDR1 and CDR2 are SGDLS and YYNGEE. V was shortened by 4 bases and J by 8 bases, with 18 bases between the two germline ends. Study results and limitations: Upon later analysis, HLA-associated TCR beta chains proved more clonally expanded than other, equally common chains. When analyzed later, the rates of TCR association showed variation by HLA locus, with DRB1 the most and HLA-C the fewest.

The genes are TRBV9 and TRBJ1-2; possible D gene TRBD1, 5 bases. The TCR comes from a human donor in good health. Sequenced input: PBMCs. DNA for the CDR3: TGTGCCAGCAGCAGGGGCGGACGGGTGGGCGGCTACACCTTC. It is translated as CASSRGGRVGGYTF. Looking up the rest from reference TRBV9 and TRBJ1-2 gives the full variable domain: DSGVTQTPKHLITATGQRVTLRCSPRSGDLSVYWYQQSLDQGLQFLIQYYNGEERAKGNILERFSAQQFPDLHSELNLSSLELGDSALYFCASSRGGRVGGYTFGSGTRLTVV.